Listed below are T cell receptor beta chains from one sample, sequenced in a study of cytomegalovirus exposure and HLA in healthy donors. Data came from immunoSEQ multiplex PCR; TCRdb stores just in-frame clones and leaves some out. Of approximately 150,000 clones in the sample, about four fifths were seen once. The sequenced sample was PBMCs. Source of these receptors: a man aged 18 to 29 in good health and CMV-seropositive. Each CDR3 is given with its conserved first and last residue. A D gene is named only where the DNA matches it firmly. Clone size, where shown, is once, few, many, or a class for clones that have expanded.

abundance	v_gene	len	j_gene	d_gene	CDR3aa	CDR3nt
.	TRBV4-2	16	TRBJ1-5	.	CASSQVLDTSNQPQHF	TGTGCCAGCAGCCAAGTCCTTGACACTAGCAATCAGCCCCAGCATTTT
.	TRBV28	18	TRBJ1-1	.	CASSTILDGGWSTTEAFF	TGTGCCAGCAGCACCATCCTCGACGGCGGGTGGTCAACCACTGAAGCTTTCTTT
few	TRBV28	16	TRBJ2-2	TRBD1	CASSPPGTGYTGELFF	TGTGCCAGCAGTCCCCCCGGGACAGGATACACCGGGGAGCTGTTTTTT
.	TRBV6-5	14	TRBJ2-7	.	CASSYPGSSYEQYF	TGTGCCAGCAGTTACCCCGGGAGCTCCTACGAGCAGTACTTC
.	TRBV10-3	13	TRBJ2-2	.	CAIRGSDTGELFF	TGTGCCATCCGGGGGTCGGACACCGGGGAGCTGTTTTTT
.	TRBV5-8	15	TRBJ2-3	TRBD2	CASRPLAAGVGTQYF	TGTGCCAGCAGACCACTAGCGGCCGGGGTGGGTACGCAGTATTTT
.	TRBV7-9	14	TRBJ1-1	.	CASSLRTENTEAFF	TGTGCCAGCAGCCTAAGGACAGAGAACACTGAAGCTTTCTTT
.	TRBV27	12	TRBJ1-2	.	CASSGGSYGYTF	TGTGCCAGCAGTGGGGGGTCCTATGGCTACACCTTC
.	TRBV27	17	TRBJ2-3	TRBD2	CASSYSSGSPPTDTQYF	TGTGCCAGCAGTTATTCTAGCGGGAGTCCCCCAACAGATACGCAGTATTTT
.	TRBV21-1	16	TRBJ2-2	.	CASSKGWTGRTGELFF	TGTGCCAGCAGCAAAGGATGGACAGGGCGCACCGGGGAGCTGTTTTTT
few	TRBV5-1	14	TRBJ1-4	.	CASSLTATNEKLFF	TGCGCCAGCAGCTTGACAGCAACTAATGAAAAACTGTTTTTT
.	TRBV28	14	TRBJ2-7	TRBD2	CASSLTSGTYEQYF	TGTGCCAGCAGTTTGACTAGCGGGACCTACGAGCAGTACTTC
.	TRBV7-9	17	TRBJ1-1	TRBD1	CASSLLFVGQGSTEAFF	TGTGCCAGCAGCTTATTATTTGTGGGACAGGGAAGCACTGAAGCTTTCTTT
.	TRBV2	16	TRBJ2-2	TRBD1	CASIKTGSSNTGELFF	TGTGCCAGCATCAAGACAGGGAGTTCGAACACCGGGGAGCTGTTTTTT
few	TRBV28	15	TRBJ1-2	.	CASSFRGREDYGYTF	TGTGCCAGCAGTTTTCGAGGTCGGGAGGACTATGGCTACACCTTC
once	TRBV7-2	14	TRBJ2-3	.	CASSLAGGTDTQYF	TGTGCCAGCAGCTTAGCGGGCGGGACGGATACGCAGTATTTT
.	TRBV6-5	14	TRBJ2-5	.	CASSLRTAGETQYF	TGTGCCAGCAGTCTAAGGACTGCGGGAGAGACCCAGTACTTC
.	TRBV5-4	18	TRBJ2-5	TRBD2	CASSSPGGAGVEWETQYF	TGTGCCAGCAGCTCACCGGGGGGAGCGGGAGTTGAGTGGGAGACCCAGTACTTC
few	TRBV7-2	18	TRBJ2-5	TRBD2	CASSSRMGGEGPQETQYF	TGTGCCAGCAGCTCTAGGATGGGGGGGGAGGGCCCCCAAGAGACCCAGTACTTC
.	TRBV27	14	TRBJ2-3	.	CASRVYSSTDTQYF	TGTGCCAGCAGGGTCTATTCTAGCACAGATACGCAGTATTTT
.	TRBV19	15	TRBJ1-2	TRBD1	CASSILGDRNYGYTF	TGTGCCAGTAGTATTTTAGGGGACAGAAACTATGGCTACACCTTC
.	TRBV6-5	14	TRBJ1-2	.	CASSYSHRDYGYTF	TGTGCCAGCAGTTACTCTCACAGAGACTATGGCTACACCTTC
.	TRBV6-5	13	TRBJ2-7	.	CASKVGGSYEQYF	TGTGCCAGCAAGGTGGGGGGTTCCTACGAGCAGTACTTC
.	TRBV5-1	14	TRBJ2-7	TRBD2	CASSLTAGVNEQYF	TGCGCCAGCAGCTTGACAGCGGGAGTGAACGAGCAGTACTTC
.	TRBV28	17	TRBJ1-2	TRBD1	CASSAPGQPTGLGSYTF	TGTGCCAGCAGTGCACCGGGACAGCCAACAGGATTAGGGAGCTACACCTTC
.	TRBV7-9	10	TRBJ1-2	.	CASSALGYTF	TGTGCCAGCAGCGCCCTAGGCTACACCTTC
.	TRBV18	14	TRBJ1-4	.	CASSPSTGNEKLFF	TGTGCCAGCTCACCATCAACGGGGAATGAAAAACTGTTTTTT
.	TRBV28	11	TRBJ2-1	.	CASSLVREQFF	TGTGCCAGCAGTTTAGTTCGGGAGCAGTTCTTC
once	TRBV6-5	14	TRBJ2-5	.	CASRAYRGSVTQYF	TGTGCCAGCAGAGCCTATCGGGGAAGTGTGACCCAGTACTTC
.	TRBV5-4	13	TRBJ2-7	.	CASSLGGTYEQYF	TGTGCCAGCAGCTTGGGGGGCACCTACGAGCAGTACTTC
.	TRBV27	15	TRBJ1-1	.	CASSVMGGGWTEAFF	TGTGCCAGCAGTGTCATGGGGGGTGGATGGACTGAAGCTTTCTTT
few	TRBV10-3	13	TRBJ1-1	TRBD1	CAISERGQGKAFF	TGTGCCATCAGTGAACGGGGACAGGGCAAAGCTTTCTTT
.	TRBV7-9	16	TRBJ1-6	.	CASSLGLRIRESPLHF	TGTGCCAGCAGCTTAGGTCTTCGTATCCGGGAGTCACCCCTCCACTTT
.	TRBV5-1	14	TRBJ1-2	TRBD1	CASSLIRDSHGYTF	TGCGCCAGCAGCCTGATCCGGGACAGCCATGGCTACACCTTC
.	TRBV7-9	14	TRBJ2-7	TRBD2	CASSVSGVYYEQYF	TGTGCCAGCAGCGTCAGCGGGGTCTACTACGAGCAGTACTTC
.	TRBV7-6	14	TRBJ2-1	.	CASSLVSNGNEQFF	TGTGCCAGCAGCTTAGTTAGCAATGGGAATGAGCAGTTCTTC
.	TRBV28	16	TRBJ1-4	.	CASNTAAASTNEKLFF	TGTGCCAGCAATACCGCGGCGGCAAGCACTAATGAAAAACTGTTTTTT
.	TRBV28	15	TRBJ2-5	.	CASSLYGKDGETQYF	TGTGCCAGCAGTTTGTACGGGAAGGATGGGGAGACCCAGTACTTC
.	TRBV11-2	13	TRBJ2-7	.	CASSLIQGGEQYF	TGTGCCAGCAGCTTAATCCAGGGGGGCGAGCAGTACTTC
.	TRBV5-4	17	TRBJ2-7	TRBD1	CASSLGPQGAPTYEQYF	TGTGCCAGCAGCTTGGGACCACAGGGGGCGCCCACCTACGAGCAGTACTTC
.	TRBV28	15	TRBJ1-1	.	CASSPYRSGNTEAFF	TGTGCCAGCAGTCCCTACAGGTCCGGGAACACTGAAGCTTTCTTT
few	TRBV29-1	10	TRBJ1-2	TRBD1	CSVDRAGYTF	TGCAGCGTGGACAGGGCTGGCTACACCTTC
few	TRBV5-1	12	TRBJ1-1	TRBD1	CASSLGTDEAFF	TGCGCCAGCAGCCTAGGGACAGACGAAGCTTTCTTT
.	TRBV2	13	TRBJ2-7	.	CASSRGFTYEQYF	TGTGCCAGCTCTAGGGGTTTCACCTACGAGCAGTACTTC
.	TRBV6-5	14	TRBJ1-2	.	CASSYSRGNYGYTF	TGTGCCAGCAGTTACTCGAGAGGGAACTATGGCTACACCTTC
few	TRBV5-1	14	TRBJ2-7	.	CASSLGVGSYEQYF	TGCGCCAGCAGCTTGGGGGTCGGGAGCTACGAGCAGTACTTC
.	TRBV6-1	15	TRBJ2-4	TRBD1	CASSVDTGGIYIQYF	TGTGCCAGCAGTGTGGACACAGGGGGCATTTACATTCAGTACTTC